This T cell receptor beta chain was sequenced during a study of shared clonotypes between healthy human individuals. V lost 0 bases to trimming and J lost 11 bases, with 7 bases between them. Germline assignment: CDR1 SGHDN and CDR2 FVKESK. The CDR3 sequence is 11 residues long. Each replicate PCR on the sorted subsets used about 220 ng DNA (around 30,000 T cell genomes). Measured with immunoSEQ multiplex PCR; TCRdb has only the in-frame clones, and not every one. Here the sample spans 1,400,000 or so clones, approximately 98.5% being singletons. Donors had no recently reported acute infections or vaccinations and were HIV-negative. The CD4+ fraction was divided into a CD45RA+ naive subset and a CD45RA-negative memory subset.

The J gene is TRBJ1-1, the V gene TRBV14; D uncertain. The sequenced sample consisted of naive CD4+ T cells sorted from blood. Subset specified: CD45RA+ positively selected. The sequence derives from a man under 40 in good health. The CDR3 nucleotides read TGTGCCAGCAGCCAAGATCATGCGGCTTTCTTT. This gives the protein CASSQDHAAFF.